This T cell receptor beta chain comes out of a study of T cells in Graves' hyperthyroidism and ophthalmopathy. Study observations and caveats: The majority of expanded thyroid clonotypes above 0.001 also appeared in blood.

The CDR3 length is 16 residues. Trimming removed 5 bases at V and 1 base at J, with 16 bases between. CDR1 and CDR2 from the germline V gene are SEHNR and FQNEAQ (reference sequence). As to this clonotype: Its antigen is unknown.

Researchers amplified the TCR beta CDR3 regions from RNA transcripts. The primer set for the first-round RT-PCR of the TCR CDR3 was HTBI. TCRdb fed the multiplex PCR reads into MiXCR, producing one record per CDR3 protein. The sample lists about 720,000 distinct CDR3 sequences, around 17% seen once, with roughly 8% in the top ten. Sequencing input: blood. This rearrangement joins TRBV7-9 to TRBJ2-3; D is perhaps TRBD2 (5 bases). The source of this sequence is a young man with Graves' hyperthyroidism. The CDR3 region has the DNA TGTGCCAGCAGCCACGTAGTTGGAGGCGGCACAGATACGCAGTATTTT. This translates into CASSHVVGGGTDTQYF.